This T cell receptor (beta chain) is drawn from a study of cytomegalovirus exposure and HLA in healthy donors. Overall study findings and caveats: The authors listed 150 to 200 TCR beta chains as cytomegalovirus-associated.

PCR primers comprised 60 Vbeta and 13 Jbeta primers. The protocol was immunoSEQ multiplex PCR, while the TCRdb copy is restricted to in-frame clones and leaves out a portion. The sample records 140,000 to 150,000 clones, around three fifths being singletons. Note on this clone: The antigen is undetermined.

CDR1 and CDR2 from the germline V gene are SGHVS and FNYEAQ. V lost 0 bases, J lost 1 base, and 9 bases stayed unmatched. The CDR3 length is 20 residues. The chain links TRBV7-6 to TRBJ2-6; 10 bases line up with TRBD2. This clonotype was obtained from a male donor in good health and CMV-seronegative. The sequencing sample was made of PBMCs. The DNA for the CDR3 is TGTGCCAGCAGCTTAGCGCCGGCTAGCGGGGGTCTTTCTGGGGCCAACGTCCTGACTTTC. It codes for CASSLAPASGGLSGANVLTF.